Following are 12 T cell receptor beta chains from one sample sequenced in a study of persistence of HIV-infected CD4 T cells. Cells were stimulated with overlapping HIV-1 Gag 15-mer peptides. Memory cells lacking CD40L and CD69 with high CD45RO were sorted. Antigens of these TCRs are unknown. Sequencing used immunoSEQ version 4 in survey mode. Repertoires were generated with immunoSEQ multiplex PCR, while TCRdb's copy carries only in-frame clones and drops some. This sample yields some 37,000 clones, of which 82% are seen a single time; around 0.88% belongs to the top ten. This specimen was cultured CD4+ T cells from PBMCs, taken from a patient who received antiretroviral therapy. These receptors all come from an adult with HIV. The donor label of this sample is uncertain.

The CDR3 spells CASSFSGAANTEAFF. The CDR3 DNA reads as TGCGCCAGCAGCTTTTCTGGGGCGGCGAACACTGAAGCTTTCTTT. V usage is TRBV5-1 and J usage is TRBJ1-1; possible D gene TRBD1, 5 bases. The CDR3 sequence is 15 residues long. The germline V and J ends were trimmed by 2 bases and 1 base, with 12 bases remaining between them. Per the germline V gene, CDR1 is SGHRS and CDR2 is YFSETQ.

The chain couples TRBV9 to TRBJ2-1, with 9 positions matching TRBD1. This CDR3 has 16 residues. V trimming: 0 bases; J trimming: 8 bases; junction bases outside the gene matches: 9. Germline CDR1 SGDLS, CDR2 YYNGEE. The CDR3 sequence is CASSVGLGQGSHEQFF. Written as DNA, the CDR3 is TGTGCCAGCAGCGTAGGGCTGGGACAGGGTAGCCATGAGCAGTTCTTC.

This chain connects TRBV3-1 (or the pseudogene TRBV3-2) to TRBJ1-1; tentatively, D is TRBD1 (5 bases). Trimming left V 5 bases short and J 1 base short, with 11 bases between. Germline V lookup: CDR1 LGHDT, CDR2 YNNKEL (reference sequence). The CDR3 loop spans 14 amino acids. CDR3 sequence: CASSEIQENTEAFF. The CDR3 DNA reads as TGTGCCAGCAGCGAGATACAGGAGAACACTGAAGCTTTCTTT.

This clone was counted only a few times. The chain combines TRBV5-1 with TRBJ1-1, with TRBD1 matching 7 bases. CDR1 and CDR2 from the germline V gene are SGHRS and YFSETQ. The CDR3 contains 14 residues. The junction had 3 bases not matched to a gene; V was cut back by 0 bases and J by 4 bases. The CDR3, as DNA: TGCGCCAGCAGCTTGGGACAGGGAAGCACTGAAGCTTTCTTT. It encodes CASSLGQGSTEAFF.

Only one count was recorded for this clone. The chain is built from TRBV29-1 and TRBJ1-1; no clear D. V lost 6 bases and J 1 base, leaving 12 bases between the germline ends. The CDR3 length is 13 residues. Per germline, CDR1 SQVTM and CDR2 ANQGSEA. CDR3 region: CSVRTAGNTEAFF. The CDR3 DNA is TGCAGCGTCCGCACAGCGGGGAACACTGAAGCTTTCTTT.

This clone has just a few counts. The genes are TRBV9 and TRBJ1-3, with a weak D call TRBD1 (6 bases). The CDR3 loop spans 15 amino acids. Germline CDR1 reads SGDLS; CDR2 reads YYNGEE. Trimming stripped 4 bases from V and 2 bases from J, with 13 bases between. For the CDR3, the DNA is TGTGCCAGCAGCCCTAGGGGGGGAGCTGGAAACACCATATATTTT. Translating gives CASSPRGGAGNTIYF.

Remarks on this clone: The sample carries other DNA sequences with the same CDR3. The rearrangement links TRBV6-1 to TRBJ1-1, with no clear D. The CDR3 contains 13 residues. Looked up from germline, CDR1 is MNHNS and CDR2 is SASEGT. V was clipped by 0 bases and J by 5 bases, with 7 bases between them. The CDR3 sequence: CASSEARGTEAFF. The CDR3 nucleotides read TGTGCCAGCAGTGAAGCACGCGGGACTGAAGCTTTCTTT.

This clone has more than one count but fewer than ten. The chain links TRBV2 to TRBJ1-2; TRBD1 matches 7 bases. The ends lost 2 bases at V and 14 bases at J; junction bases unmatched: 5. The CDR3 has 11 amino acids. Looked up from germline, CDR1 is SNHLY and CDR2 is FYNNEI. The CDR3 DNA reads TGTGCCAGCAGTGAAAGGGACAGAAGGACCTTC. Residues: CASSERDRRTF. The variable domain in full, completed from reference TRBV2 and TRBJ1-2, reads EPEVTQTPSHQVTQMGQEVILRCVPISNHLYFYWYRQILGQKVEFLVSFYNNEISEKSEIFDDQFSVERPDGSNFTLKIRSTKLEDSAMYFCASSERDRRTFGSGTRLTVV.

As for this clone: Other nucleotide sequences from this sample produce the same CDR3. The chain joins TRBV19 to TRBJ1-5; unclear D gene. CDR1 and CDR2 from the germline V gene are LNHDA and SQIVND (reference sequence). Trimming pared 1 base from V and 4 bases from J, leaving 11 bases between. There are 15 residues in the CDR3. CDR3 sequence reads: CASSIGGFGNQPQHF. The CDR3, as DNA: TGTGCCAGTAGTATAGGCGGGTTCGGGAATCAGCCCCAGCATTTT.

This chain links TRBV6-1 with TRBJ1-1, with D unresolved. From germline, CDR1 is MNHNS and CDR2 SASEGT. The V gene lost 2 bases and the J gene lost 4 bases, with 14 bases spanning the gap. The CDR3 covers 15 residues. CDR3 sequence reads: CASSEFRSSGTEAFF. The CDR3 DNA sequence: TGTGCCAGCAGTGAATTCAGGTCGAGCGGCACTGAAGCTTTCTTT.

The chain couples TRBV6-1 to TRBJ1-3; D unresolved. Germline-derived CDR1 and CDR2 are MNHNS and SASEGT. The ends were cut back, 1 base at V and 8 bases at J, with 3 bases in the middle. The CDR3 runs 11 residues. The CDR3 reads CASSEGYTIYF. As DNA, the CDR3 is TGTGCCAGCAGTGAAGGGTACACCATATATTTT.

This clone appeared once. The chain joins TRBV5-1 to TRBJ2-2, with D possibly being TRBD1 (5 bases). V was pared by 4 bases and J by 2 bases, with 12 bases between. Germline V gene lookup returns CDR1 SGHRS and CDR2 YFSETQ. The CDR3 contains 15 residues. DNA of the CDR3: TGCGCCAGCAGCCCTGGACATGACAACACCGGGGAGCTGTTTTTT. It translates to CASSPGHDNTGELFF.